These 16 T cell receptor beta chains came from one sample sequenced in a study of T cells in women clearing cervical HPV infection. Here immunoSEQ multiplex PCR was the method, and the copy in TCRdb shows in-frame clones only, minus some. Its clone listing holds fewer than 35,000 clones. Input material: blood buffy coat. The source is a woman between 18 and 75 years old with a cervical HPV16 infection that either progressed to CIN3+ or cleared (not recorded which).

As to this clone: Read sequence stops 3 residues before the CDR3 end, and the germline J gene provides the missing end. V usage is TRBV11-3 and J usage is TRBJ2-2, with D perhaps matching TRBD2 (5 bases). CDR1 is SGHNT, CDR2 YENEEA, per germline. This CDR3 has 13 amino acids. Between the trimmed V and J ends, which lost 5 bases and 7 bases, there was a span of 11 bases. The CDR3 spells CASSSEGIGELFF. The part of the CDR3 DNA that was read is TGTGCCAGCAGCAGTGAGGGTATCGGGGAG. The full variable domain, completed using reference TRBV11-3 and TRBJ2-2, is EAGVVQSPRYKIIEKKQPVAFWCNPISGHNTLYWYLQNLGQGPELLIRYENEEAVDDSQLPKDRFSAERLKGVDSTLKIQPAELGDSAVYLCASSSEGIGELFFGEGSRLTVL.

About this clone: The read terminates 3 residues ahead of where the CDR3 ends, so the germline J gene completes it. This chain joins TRBV5-1 and TRBJ2-2, with a tentative D call TRBD1 (5 bases). V was pared by 0 bases and J by 5 bases, with 11 bases between. Germline V CDR1 and CDR2: SGHRS, YFSETQ. The CDR3 runs 15 residues. CDR3 region: CASSLVGAKTGELFF. Partial CDR3 DNA: TGCGCCAGCAGCTTGGTAGGGGCCAAAACCGGGGAG. Looking up the rest from reference TRBV5-1 and TRBJ2-2 gives the full variable domain: KAGVTQTPRYLIKTRGQQVTLSCSPISGHRSVSWYQQTPGQGLQFLFEYFSETQRNKGNFPGRFSGRQFSNSRSEMNVSTLELGDSALYLCASSLVGAKTGELFFGEGSRLTVL.

In regard to this clone: A read error may produce the germline difference seen at one junction end. The CDR3 end lies 3 residues beyond the end of the read and is filled in from the germline J gene. Other DNA sequences in this sample translate to the same CDR3. The chain links TRBV11-2 to TRBJ1-3, with D hard to call. The CDR3 sequence is 13 residues long. Germline CDR1 is SGHAT and CDR2 is FQNNGV. Partial CDR3 DNA: TGTGCCAGCAGCTTAGTTGTTACAGACACA. It codes for CASSLVVTDT. The full CDR3 is CASSLVVTDTIYF.

Comments on this clone: The sequence runs out 3 residues before the end of the CDR3; the remainder is reconstructed from the germline J gene. This rearrangement joins TRBV28 to TRBJ2-7; D gene unclear. The CDR3 is 21 residues long. The V and J ends lost 2 bases and 2 bases respectively, with 31 bases between them. Germline CDR1 is MDHEN and CDR2 is SYDVKM. CDR3 sequence: CASSLLQLWAPQNPSTYEQYF. Partial CDR3 DNA: TGTGCCAGCAGTTTACTGCAATTGTGGGCGCCCCAAAACCCCTCCACCTACGAG.

On this clone itself: The read terminates 3 residues before the CDR3 end, so the remaining end is supplied by the germline J gene. The chain couples TRBV30 to TRBJ2-3; D not resolved. Germline assignment: CDR1 GTSNPN and CDR2 SVGIG (reference sequence). This CDR3 is 13 amino acids long. Trimming stripped 0 bases from V and 4 bases from J, with 8 bases between. The CDR3 here is CAWSVSGPDTQYF. CDR3 DNA (partial): TGTGCCTGGAGTGTATCTGGGCCAGATACG.

Note on this clone: The CDR3 is cut off 3 residues early in the read; its end comes from the germline J gene. The rearrangement links TRBV11-2 to TRBJ1-6; perhaps TRBD1 as D (6 bases). The CDR3 runs 15 residues. Deletions cut 5 bases from V and 6 bases from J, with 14 bases between. CDR1 is SGHAT and CDR2 is FQNNGV in the germline V gene. The part of the CDR3 DNA that was read is TGTGCCAGCAGCCCCCAGGGGTTGGGTAATTCACCC. Residues: CASSPQGLGNSP. The full-length CDR3 reads as CASSPQGLGNSPLHF.

As regards this clone: The read ends 3 residues early relative to the CDR3; the germline J gene fills the gap. V usage is TRBV19 and J usage is TRBJ1-1; weak D call: TRBD1 (6 bases). V was pared by 6 bases and J by 7 bases, with 27 bases between. The CDR3 runs 17 residues. Looked up from germline, CDR1 is LNHDA and CDR2 is SQIVND (reference sequence). CDR3 bases read: TGTGCCAGTAGCCTACCAACGGGGGGGGCTCTATTCGGTGAA. Residues: CASSLPTGGALFGE. The entire CDR3 protein reads CASSLPTGGALFGEAFF.

In the case of this clone: The observed sequence ends 3 residues before the CDR3 terminus, with the missing tail filled in from the germline J gene. The rearrangement uses TRBV2 and TRBJ1-2; no definite D call. Germline V CDR1 and CDR2: SNHLY, FYNNEI. The V gene lost 6 bases and the J gene lost 1 base, with 9 bases spanning the gap. The CDR3 is made up of 13 amino acids. The part of the CDR3 DNA that was read is TGTGCCAGCAGCCCCAGCGTTAACTATGGC. The encoded protein is CASSPSVNYG. The whole CDR3 is CASSPSVNYGYTF. The whole variable domain, filled in from reference TRBV2 and TRBJ1-2, reads EPEVTQTPSHQVTQMGQEVILRCVPISNHLYFYWYRQILGQKVEFLVSFYNNEISEKSEIFDDQFSVERPDGSNFTLKIRSTKLEDSAMYFCASSPSVNYGYTFGSGTRLTVV.

Notes on this clone: The sequenced fragment ends 3 residues before the CDR3 boundary, so the rest is inferred from the germline J gene. The V call is TRBV30, the J call TRBJ1-2; D is ambiguous. This CDR3 contains 12 residues. Germline assignment: CDR1 GTSNPN and CDR2 SVGIG (reference sequence). The DNA read from the CDR3 is TGTGCCTGGTCGGTCCTTAGAAATGAC. This gives the protein CAWSVLRND. The full CDR3 protein is CAWSVLRNDYTF.

Concerning this clone: The read ends 3 residues early relative to the CDR3; the germline J gene fills the gap. The chain combines TRBV7-9 with TRBJ2-7; 8 bases are a match to TRBD1. Germline loops: CDR1 SEHNR, CDR2 FQNEAQ (reference sequence). The CDR3 consists of 15 residues. The ends lost 1 base at V and 4 bases at J; junction bases unmatched: 6. The CDR3: CASSLGQGLGYEQYF. The sequenced CDR3 bases are TGTGCCAGCAGCTTAGGACAGGGGCTGGGGTACGAG. Filled out from reference TRBV7-9 and TRBJ2-7, the complete variable domain reads DTGVSQNPRHKITKRGQNVTFRCDPISEHNRLYWYRQTLGQGPEFLTYFQNEAQLEKSRLLSDRFSAERPKGSFSTLEIQRTEQGDSAMYLCASSLGQGLGYEQYFGPGTRLTVT.

The CDR3 reads CASSFSGRYEQYF. CDR3 DNA (partial): TGTGCCAGCAGCTTTAGCGGGAGATACGAG. V usage is TRBV5-4 and J usage is TRBJ2-7, with 9 bases that match TRBD2. The read halts 3 residues ahead of the CDR3 end, with the missing end drawn from the germline J gene. The J segment lost 4 bases and the V segment lost 2 bases, leaving 1 base of the junction unmatched. This CDR3 spans 13 amino acids. Per germline, CDR1 SGHNT and CDR2 YYREEE (reference sequence).

Details on this clone: Sequencing ends 3 residues short of the CDR3 end; the germline J gene provides the rest. The chain links TRBV7-9 to TRBJ2-7; the match to TRBD2 covers 7 bases. This CDR3 region has 15 residues. V dropped 5 bases and J dropped 3; count of bases not matched to a gene: 10. Germline-derived CDR1 and CDR2 are SEHNR and FQNEAQ (reference sequence). CDR3 loop: CASSASLGGVYEQYF. CDR3 bases read: TGTGCCAGCAGCGCCTCGTTGGGGGGGGTCTACGAG.

CDR3 residues: CASSEPSSGGKLTEAFF. The sequenced CDR3 bases are TGTGCCAGCAGTGAACCCTCTTCTGGGGGGAAGCTCACTGAA. V and J are TRBV2 and TRBJ1-1, with TRBD1 as a possible D gene (5 bases). The CDR3 end is not reached by the read, which stops 3 residues before it; the germline J gene fills it in. Deletions cut 2 bases from V and 4 bases from J, with 20 bases between. The germline gives CDR1 SNHLY, CDR2 FYNNEI. The CDR3 contains 17 residues.

A note on this clone: The read terminates 3 residues ahead of where the CDR3 ends, so the germline J gene completes it. V is TRBV19 and J is TRBJ2-6; TRBD2 is a possible D gene (5 bases). Trimming cost V 5 bases and J 0 bases, with 11 bases left between them. CDR3 length: 16 residues. Germline loops: CDR1 LNHDA, CDR2 SQIVND (reference sequence). The CDR3 loop is CASSSLGDSGANVLTF. Partial CDR3 DNA: TGTGCCAGTAGTTCCCTCGGGGACTCTGGGGCCAACGTC.

Note on this clone: The read ends 3 residues early relative to the CDR3; the germline J gene fills the gap. The V gene is TRBV7-9, the J gene TRBJ1-2, with TRBD1 identical over 7 bases. The CDR3 covers 14 residues. Germline assignment: CDR1 SEHNR and CDR2 FQNEAQ (reference sequence). CDR3 DNA (partial): TGTGCCAGCAGCAGACCGGGACAGAGCTACGAC. Its translation: CASSRPGQSYD. The whole CDR3 sequence reads CASSRPGQSYDYTF.

On this clone itself: Read sequence stops 3 residues before the CDR3 end, and the germline J gene provides the missing end. The chain links TRBV30 to TRBJ2-7; D unresolved. With 0 bases removed from V and 2 bases from J, the gap between germline ends came to 8 bases. The CDR3 extends over 13 amino acids. Germline loops: CDR1 GTSNPN, CDR2 SVGIG (reference sequence). The chain's CDR3 is CAWSVARAYEQYF. CDR3 bases read: TGTGCCTGGAGTGTAGCCCGAGCCTACGAG.